This T cell receptor beta chain was obtained from a study of metastatic and nonmetastatic thyroid tumors (dated by TCRdb to 2020 to 2021). About the study as a whole: The researchers compared repertoires between peripheral blood samples and tumor or nodule tissue samples from patients with malignant or benign thyroid disease. Overall study outcomes, separate from this receptor: In both blood and tumor samples, TCR beta diversity was reported to be significantly higher in malignant tumors than in benign nodules.

Taken from the germline V gene (reference sequence), the CDR1 and CDR2 loops are SGHKS and YYEKEE. The germline V end is reduced by 4 bases and the J end by 3 bases; junction bases left unmatched: 10. Reading from cysteine to phenylalanine, the CDR3 counts 16 amino acids. Kept here is only the CDR3 DNA, which spans 48 bases and is read in frame from base 1. This clone was counted a few times. Its specific antigen is unknown. Nothing much larger sits one base from this clone, and base qualities are not available. Library preparation used PCR. The data were produced on an Illumina HiSeq 4000. High-throughput sequencing was used to profile the TCR beta-chain CDR3 region of every patient. As for the original processing: CDR3 differences across clinicopathological groups were used to build a classifier for discriminating distant-metastatic papillary thyroid cancer patients. The Shannon index was used to assess repertoire diversity, and the Morisita-Horn index was used to assess tumor-blood repertoire similarity. TCRdb reanalyzed the raw reads on its own, using fastp at Q25 for trimming and MiXCR for clone calling, and kept in-frame beta chains. TCRdb's processing, not the authors' own work, is the source of the V and J calls. This sample comprises approximately 17,000 clones, about 25% of them detected only once. The ten largest make up 15% of the sample.

No patient had received any treatment before thyroid surgery. Using T-cell receptor beta sequencing, the researchers looked back retrospectively at clinical samples from patients, gathered between about 2012 and 2018. Material for sequencing was adjacent normal tissue. The origin of this receptor is a female donor with papillary thyroid cancer or a benign thyroid nodule (not recorded which). Some clones in this sample may be carry-over from other donors' samples. Recombination joined TRBV5-5 with TRBJ1-5, with 7 middle bases fitting TRBD1. The DNA sequence is given as TGTGCCAGCAGCGAGGATCGACAGGGCCCCAATCAGCCCCAGCATTTT. The resulting protein is CASSEDRQGPNQPQHF.